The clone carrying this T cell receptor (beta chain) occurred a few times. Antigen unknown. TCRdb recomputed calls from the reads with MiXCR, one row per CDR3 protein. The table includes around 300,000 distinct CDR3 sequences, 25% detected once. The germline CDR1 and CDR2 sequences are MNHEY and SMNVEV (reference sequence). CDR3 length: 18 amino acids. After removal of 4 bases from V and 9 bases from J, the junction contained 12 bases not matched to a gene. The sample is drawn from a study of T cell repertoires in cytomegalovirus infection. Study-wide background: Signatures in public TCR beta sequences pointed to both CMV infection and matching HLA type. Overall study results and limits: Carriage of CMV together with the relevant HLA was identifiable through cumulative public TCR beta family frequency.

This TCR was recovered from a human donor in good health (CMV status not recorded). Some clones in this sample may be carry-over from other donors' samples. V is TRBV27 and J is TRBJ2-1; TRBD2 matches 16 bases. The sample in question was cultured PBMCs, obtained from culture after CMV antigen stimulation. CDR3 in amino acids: CASSSYQGLAGGMLEQFF. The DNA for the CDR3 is TGTGCCAGCAGTTCCTACCAGGGACTAGCGGGAGGGATGCTTGAGCAGTTCTTC.